Following are 8 T cell receptor beta chains from one sample sequenced in a study of blood T cell repertoires in COVID-19. Repertoires were generated with immunoSEQ multiplex PCR, while TCRdb's copy carries only in-frame clones and drops some. The sample consists of around 250,000 clones, around 84% of them appearing once. Input material: peripheral blood. Receptors originate from a woman in her late teens or twenties with acute or convalescent COVID-19.

The chain joins TRBV7-9 to TRBJ2-1; 7 positions match TRBD1. This CDR3 region has 17 residues. The germline gives CDR1 SEHNR, CDR2 FQNEAQ (reference sequence). Losses at the gene ends were 8 bases for V and 0 bases for J; bases not matched to a gene: 13. The CDR3: CASAPRQGESSYNEQFF. The CDR3 DNA reads TGTGCCAGCGCCCCCCGACAGGGCGAGAGCTCCTACAATGAGCAGTTCTTC.

The chain combines TRBV5-6 with TRBJ2-4; a weak D match, TRBD1 (5 bases). Germline V gives CDR1 SGHDT, CDR2 YYEEEE. The V and J ends lost 6 bases and 5 bases respectively, with 9 bases between them. The CDR3 sequence is 12 residues long. The CDR3 loop is CASTDIENIQYF. As DNA, the CDR3 is TGTGCCAGCACGGACATTGAAAACATTCAGTACTTC.

The J gene is TRBJ1-2, the V gene TRBV9, with D unclear. Trimming removed 3 bases at V and 2 bases at J, with 8 bases between. Per the germline V gene, CDR1 is SGDLS and CDR2 is YYNGEE. The CDR3 covers 13 residues. The CDR3 bases are TGTGCCAGCAGCGCACAAAACAACTATGGCTACACCTTC. This codes for CASSAQNNYGYTF.

This rearrangement joins TRBV28 to TRBJ2-3; TRBD2 agrees at 10 bases. The V segment lost 5 bases and the J segment 6 bases; nucleotides outside the gene matches: 17. Germline V CDR1 and CDR2: MDHEN, SYDVKM. CDR3 length equals 18 residues. CDR3 residues: CASSPPRRLAGVRDTQYF. The CDR3, as DNA: TGTGCCAGCAGTCCTCCCCGGCGCCTAGCGGGAGTAAGGGATACGCAGTATTTT.

The V gene is TRBV3-1 (or the pseudogene TRBV3-2), the J gene TRBJ2-1; weak D call: TRBD2 (5 bases). Germline V lookup: CDR1 LGHDT, CDR2 YNNKEL (reference sequence). V was trimmed by 4 bases and J by 2 bases, leaving 15 bases between them. The CDR3 has 16 amino acids. Written as DNA, the CDR3 is TGTGCCAGCAGCCGGTACAGCGGAGGACCCTACAATGAGCAGTTCTTC. Translated, it gives CASSRYSGGPYNEQFF.

This sequence joins TRBV11-2 and TRBJ1-4, with 7 bases that match TRBD1. The J segment lost 4 bases and the V segment lost 5 bases, leaving 7 bases of the junction unmatched. In germline, CDR1 is SGHAT, CDR2 FQNNGV. This CDR3 region has 15 residues. Here the CDR3 reads CASSPMGQLNEKLFF. DNA of the CDR3: TGTGCCAGCAGCCCAATGGGACAGCTTAATGAAAAACTGTTTTTT.

This clone occurred a few times. The rearrangement joins TRBV11-2 to TRBJ2-7; possible D gene TRBD1, 5 bases. The V end lost 2 bases, the J end lost 2 bases, and 10 bases lay between the germline ends. The CDR3 totals 14 residues. CDR1 and CDR2 (germline): SGHAT, FQNNGV. This chain's CDR3 is CASSLSVRAYEQYF. As DNA, the CDR3 is TGTGCCAGCAGCTTATCGGTCAGGGCCTACGAGCAGTACTTC.

Only one count was recorded for this clone. The rearrangement uses TRBV4-2 and TRBJ2-3, with 16 bases identical to TRBD2. Germline values: CDR1 LGHNA, CDR2 YNFKEQ. This CDR3 has 21 amino acids. The junction had 14 bases not matched to a gene; V was cut back by 0 bases and J by 5 bases. This CDR3 reads CASSQDFGTSGRAGHIDTQYF. CDR3 bases: TGTGCCAGCAGCCAAGATTTTGGGACTAGCGGGAGGGCCGGGCATATAGATACGCAGTATTTT.